Listed below are T cell receptor beta chains from one sample, sequenced in a study of early T cells in non-severe SARS-CoV-2 infection. Using its own MiXCR run on the 5' RACE reads, TCRdb lists one record per CDR3 protein. Among some 35,000 distinct CDR3 sequences listed, approximately 5.3% were seen once. The sequencing sample was made of whole blood. The receptors derive from an adult who was a healthcare worker with PCR-confirmed SARS-CoV-2 infection or an uninfected control (not recorded which). CDR3s include the opening cysteine and the closing phenylalanine or tryptophan. The order of the fields is J gene, D gene, V gene, clone size, CDR3 protein, CDR3 DNA. A D gene is named only where the DNA matches it firmly. Rows may omit the clone size; those that give it use once, few, many or a size class.

>TRBJ2-3|TRBD2|TRBV7-2|many
CASSSAGLAGDRADTQYF
TGTGCCAGCAGCTCCGCGGGACTAGCGGGAGATCGGGCAGATACGCAGTATTTT
>TRBJ2-6|.|TRBV10-1|.
CASSERTSSGANVLTF
TGCGCCAGCAGTGAGAGAACTAGTTCTGGGGCCAACGTCCTGACTTTC
>TRBJ2-2|.|TRBV5-4|many
CASKDRTNTGELFF
TGTGCCAGCAAAGACAGGACGAACACCGGGGAGCTGTTTTTT
>TRBJ2-1|.|TRBV21-1|many
CASSKVRRISYNEQFF
TGTGCCAGCAGCAAAGTCCGGAGGATCTCCTACAATGAGCAGTTCTTC
>TRBJ2-3|.|TRBV7-9|many
CASSFPRGTGQRIGDTQYF
TGTGCCAGCAGTTTTCCTCGGGGTACAGGGCAGCGGATTGGGGATACGCAGTATTTT
>TRBJ1-4|.|TRBV5-1|few
CASSSQAEGLGEKLFF
TGCGCCAGCAGCTCTCAGGCGGAGGGTCTAGGGGAAAAACTGTTTTTT
>TRBJ2-7|.|TRBV15|many
CATSRDVSTRDEQYF
TGTGCCACCAGCAGAGATGTTTCGACCCGCGACGAGCAGTACTTC
>TRBJ2-1|.|TRBV12-5|many
CASDTAQTYNEQFF
TGTGCTAGTGACACGGCACAAACCTACAATGAGCAGTTCTTC
>TRBJ2-2|.|TRBV5-4|many
CASSLFSPLNTGELFF
TGTGCCAGCAGCTTGTTCAGTCCCTTGAACACCGGGGAGCTGTTTTTT
>TRBJ1-2|.|TRBV2|many
CASSDGDGEGGYTF
TGTGCCAGCAGTGATGGGGACGGAGAAGGGGGCTACACCTTC
>TRBJ2-7|TRBD1|TRBV7-2|many
CASSYRGRSYEQYF
TGTGCCAGCAGCTACAGGGGCCGCTCCTACGAGCAGTACTTC
>TRBJ2-1|TRBD1|TRBV24-1|many
CATSDTPGQGFYEQFF
TGTGCCACCAGTGATACTCCGGGACAGGGATTCTATGAGCAGTTCTTC
>TRBJ2-3|TRBD2|TRBV6-2/TRBV6-3|.
CASSPRPGLAVETQYF
TGTGCCAGCAGTCCAAGACCGGGACTAGCGGTGGAAACGCAGTATTTT
>TRBJ1-2|TRBD1|TRBV7-9|many
CASSSMTGPDYGYTF
TGTGCCAGCAGCTCCATGACAGGGCCCGACTATGGCTACACCTTC
>TRBJ1-2|.|TRBV2|many
CASSETSSNYGYTF
TGTGCCAGCAGTGAGACATCCTCTAACTATGGCTACACCTTC
>TRBJ2-2|TRBD1|TRBV27|few
CASSPTGGAGTGELFF
TGTGCCAGCAGTCCAACAGGGGGCGCGGGCACCGGGGAGCTGTTTTTT
>TRBJ2-1|.|TRBV20-1|many
CSAPRPLHFF
TGCAGTGCTCCGAGGCCTTTGCACTTCTTC
>TRBJ2-7|.|TRBV20-1|many
CSARDPKQSYEQYF
TGCAGTGCTAGAGATCCGAAGCAGTCCTACGAGCAGTACTTC
>TRBJ1-6|.|TRBV11-2|few
CASSLAGTMLNSPLHF
TGTGCCAGCAGCTTAGCCGGGACAATGCTTAATTCACCCCTCCACTTT
>TRBJ1-4|.|TRBV6-6|many
CASSSHQTTNEKLFF
TGTGCCAGCAGTTCACACCAAACAACTAATGAAAAACTGTTTTTT
>TRBJ2-5|.|TRBV5-5|many
CASSRRLGETQYF
TGTGCCAGCAGCCGAAGACTGGGAGAGACCCAGTACTTC
>TRBJ2-2|TRBD2|TRBV4-2|many
CASSQVAGSNTGELFF
TGTGCCAGCAGCCAAGTAGCGGGGTCGAACACCGGGGAGCTGTTTTTT
>TRBJ1-2|.|TRBV7-2|many
CASSLNGAWGYTF
TGTGCCAGCAGCTTAAATGGGGCTTGGGGCTACACCTTC
>TRBJ2-3|TRBD2|TRBV7-3|many
CASSFLAGGLDTQYF
TGTGCCAGCAGCTTTCTAGCGGGGGGCCTCGATACGCAGTATTTT
>TRBJ1-4|TRBD1|TRBV25-1|many
CASTPGQGNEKLFF
TGTGCCAGCACCCCGGGACAGGGGAATGAAAAACTGTTTTTT
>TRBJ2-4|.|TRBV12-3/TRBV12-4|many
CASRGPRAKNIQYF
TGTGCCAGCAGGGGACCAAGGGCTAAAAACATTCAGTACTTC
>TRBJ2-1|TRBD2|TRBV3-1|many
CASSQEAGVKNEQFF
TGTGCCAGCAGCCAAGAAGCGGGAGTAAAGAATGAGCAGTTCTTC